The 25 T cell receptor beta chains below were found in one sample sequenced in a study of blood T cell repertoires in COVID-19. Sequenced by immunoSEQ multiplex PCR; TCRdb stores in-frame clones only, minus some. The top ten clones hold almost 2% of a sample with under 500,000 clones, about 85% of them seen once. Sequencing input: PBMCs or T cells enriched from blood (not recorded which). The receptors shown here come from a woman younger than 30 with acute COVID-19.

The chain links TRBV19 to TRBJ2-7, with D possibly matching TRBD2 (6 bases). CDR1 and CDR2 (germline): LNHDA, SQIVND (reference sequence). The CDR3 sequence is 13 residues long. Trimming cost V 5 bases and J 2 bases, with 10 bases left between them. In DNA form, the CDR3 reads TGTGCCAGTAGTTACGGGAGTACCTACGAGCAGTACTTC. It translates to CASSYGSTYEQYF.

This sequence joins TRBV12-3 or TRBV12-4 and TRBJ2-2; D uncertain. The CDR3 loop spans 13 amino acids. Trimming took off 2 bases at V and 3 bases at J, with 4 bases between the two ends. The DNA of the CDR3 is TGTGCCAGCAGTTTACAGGACACCGGGGAGCTGTTTTTT. Translating it yields CASSLQDTGELFF.

The chain recombines TRBV10-1 with TRBJ2-7; D is uncertain. The CDR3 is made up of 15 amino acids. Germline CDR1 and CDR2: WNHNN and SYGVQD (reference sequence). The V end lost 0 bases, the J end lost 1 base, and 10 bases lay between the germline ends. The CDR3 is CASSESKEASYEQYF. The CDR3 DNA sequence: TGCGCCAGCAGTGAGTCGAAAGAGGCTTCCTACGAGCAGTACTTC.

The gene calls are TRBV4-3 and TRBJ2-1; D gene ambiguous. Germline V gene sequence: CDR1 LGHNA, CDR2 YSLEER. Trimming left V 0 bases short and J 14 bases short, with 14 bases between. CDR3 length equals 13 residues. This chain's CDR3 is CASSQEARDMKFF. CDR3 DNA: TGCGCCAGCAGCCAAGAGGCACGCGACATGAAGTTCTTC.

The chain couples TRBV7-7 to TRBJ2-7, with 8 bases matching TRBD2. With 5 bases clipped from V and 5 bases from J, the junction kept 8 bases outside the gene matches. The CDR3 runs 14 residues. From germline, CDR1 is SSHAT and CDR2 FNYEAQ (reference sequence). The CDR3 nucleotides read TGTGCCAGCAGCCCCAGACTAGCGCTAAACGAGCAGTACTTC. Translated: CASSPRLALNEQYF.

The chain couples TRBV3-1 (or the pseudogene TRBV3-2) to TRBJ2-1; D possibly corresponds to TRBD2 (5 bases). CDR3 length: 14 amino acids. Per germline, CDR1 LGHDT and CDR2 YNNKEL (reference sequence). The ends were cut back, 5 bases at V and 3 bases at J, with 11 bases in the middle. The CDR3 coding sequence is TGTGCCAGCAGCAATGGACTTATCTACAATGAGCAGTTCTTC. This codes for CASSNGLIYNEQFF.

The rearrangement uses TRBV27 and TRBJ2-7, with 8 positions matching TRBD2. Germline assignment: CDR1 MNHEY and CDR2 SMNVEV (reference sequence). Losses at the gene ends were 3 bases for V and 2 bases for J; bases not matched to a gene: 0. The CDR3 spans 13 residues. CDR3: CASSLTSAYEQYF. CDR3 sequence (DNA): TGTGCCAGCAGTTTGACTAGCGCCTACGAGCAGTACTTC.

This rearrangement joins TRBV19 to TRBJ2-2; 8 bases line up with TRBD1. J was trimmed by 6 bases and V by 1 base; bases with no gene match: 7. The CDR3 extends over 16 amino acids. Germline V gives CDR1 LNHDA, CDR2 SQIVND (reference sequence). The CDR3 sequence is CASSIGQGATSGELFF. The CDR3 nucleotides read TGTGCCAGTAGTATAGGGCAGGGGGCGACGTCCGGGGAGCTGTTTTTT.

The chain joins TRBV23-1 to TRBJ1-5; TRBD1 is a possible D gene (6 bases). TRBV23-1 is given ORF status, its function remaining uncertain. The CDR3 sequence is 19 residues long. V was shortened by 4 bases and J by 5 bases, with 27 bases between the two germline ends. The CDR3 DNA reads as TGCGCCAGCAGTCTCTTGGTCGTCGTTGTCAGGGGATGGGATCAGCCCCAGCATTTT. Encoded protein: CASSLLVVVVRGWDQPQHF.

The chain is built from TRBV18 and TRBJ1-5, with unresolved D. The CDR3 has 15 amino acids. Germline CDR1 and CDR2: KGHSH and LQKENI. V lost 3 bases and J 7 bases, leaving 16 bases between the germline ends. CDR3 nucleotide sequence: TGTGCCAGCTCACCGGAGGGCCATGGCATGCAGCCCCAGCATTTT. Amino acids: CASSPEGHGMQPQHF.

The J gene is TRBJ1-1, the V gene TRBV6-2 or TRBV6-3, with D maybe TRBD1 (6 bases). CDR3 length: 15 amino acids. Germline CDR1 MNHEY, CDR2 SVGEGT. V lost 2 bases and J 0 bases, leaving 10 bases between the germline ends. The CDR3 nucleotides read TGTGCCAGCAGTTACGGCAGGGGTGTGAACACTGAAGCTTTCTTT. Its translation is CASSYGRGVNTEAFF.

V usage is TRBV10-1 and J usage is TRBJ2-1; 7 bases map to TRBD1. The CDR3 runs 13 residues. CDR1 is WNHNN and CDR2 is SYGVQD in the germline V gene (reference sequence). The ends lost 6 bases at V and 6 bases at J; junction bases unmatched: 5. CDR3 in DNA: TGCGCCAGCAGAGGGGGCCCCACCAATGAGCAGTTCTTC. Its translation: CASRGGPTNEQFF.

The chain carries TRBV20-1 and TRBJ2-4; 7 bases align to TRBD2. The CDR3 extends over 15 amino acids. The V segment lost 3 bases and the J segment 6 bases; nucleotides outside the gene matches: 11. Germline CDR1 is DFQATT and CDR2 is SNEGSKA (reference sequence). The CDR3 DNA reads TGCAGTGCTAGTTTATGGGGCCCGGGGGGAAACATTCAGTACTTC. Its protein is CSASLWGPGGNIQYF.

The gene calls are TRBV7-3 and TRBJ2-7; D unclear. The V end was cut by 5 bases, the J end by 2 bases, with 13 bases between. Germline lookup yields CDR1 SGHTA and CDR2 FQGTGA. The length of the CDR3 is 14 residues. The DNA for the CDR3 is TGTGCCAGCAGCCTCGGTCCCGCTACCTACGAGCAGTACTTC. Protein sequence: CASSLGPATYEQYF.

The chain has TRBV30 and TRBJ2-1, with TRBD1 as a possible D gene (5 bases). The CDR3 has 13 residues. CDR1 GTSNPN and CDR2 SVGIG come from the germline V gene (reference sequence). V was clipped by 5 bases and J by 6 bases, with 14 bases between them. The CDR3 sequence is CAWGFQGLNEQFF. CDR3 DNA sequence: TGTGCCTGGGGGTTCCAGGGTCTCAATGAGCAGTTCTTC.

The CDR3 DNA reads TGTGCCAGCACCACAGGGGGGACTGAAGCTTTCTTT. Translated: CASTTGGTEAFF. The chain combines TRBV5-4 with TRBJ1-1; 8 bases match TRBD1. This CDR3 comprises 12 residues. Germline trimming cut 6 bases from V and 5 bases from J; bases unmatched to any gene: 3. CDR1 is SGHNT, CDR2 YYREEE, per germline (reference sequence).

This CDR3 is CASGYRKNQPQHF. Here the CDR3 DNA reads TGTGCCAGCGGATACAGAAAAAATCAGCCCCAGCATTTT. This chain joins TRBV28 and TRBJ1-5; D not resolved. CDR3 length: 13 residues. V was cut by 8 bases and J by 4 bases, with 12 bases left in between. Germline CDR1 reads MDHEN; CDR2 reads SYDVKM.

This chain connects TRBV6-6 to TRBJ1-3, with D possibly being TRBD1 (6 bases). The CDR3 contains 16 residues. CDR1 MNHNY and CDR2 SVGAGI come from the germline V gene (reference sequence). V lost 4 bases to trimming and J lost 3 bases, with 16 bases between them. CDR3 region: CASSSDQQGFGNTIYF. Here the CDR3 DNA reads TGTGCCAGCAGTTCCGACCAACAGGGCTTTGGAAACACCATATATTTT.

The J gene is TRBJ2-1, the V gene TRBV7-2; weak D call: TRBD2 (6 bases). This CDR3 region has 13 residues. V lost 1 base and J 9 bases, leaving 10 bases between the germline ends. Germline values: CDR1 SGHTA, CDR2 FQGNSA. The CDR3 sequence is CASSLGPGGEQFF. Written as DNA, the CDR3 is TGTGCCAGCAGCTTAGGTCCCGGGGGTGAGCAGTTCTTC.

This clone has just one count. This sequence joins TRBV27 and TRBJ1-5; TRBD1 agrees at 8 bases. J was trimmed by 7 bases and V by 5 bases; bases with no gene match: 4. The CDR3 is 13 residues long. Germline V gives CDR1 MNHEY, CDR2 SMNVEV (reference sequence). This chain's CDR3 is CASSDRGDQPQHF. DNA for the CDR3: TGTGCCAGCAGTGACAGGGGTGACCAGCCCCAGCATTTT.

This clone was seen more than once but under ten times. The genes are TRBV30 and TRBJ2-2; tentatively, D is TRBD2 (5 bases). The CDR3 is 16 residues long. CDR1 GTSNPN and CDR2 SVGIG come from the germline V gene (reference sequence). Trimming pared 3 bases from V and 0 bases from J, leaving 14 bases between. The CDR3 bases are TGTGCCTGGAGCCGTTTGGGAGCCGCGAACACCGGGGAGCTGTTTTTT. It translates to CAWSRLGAANTGELFF.

The chain is built from TRBV5-5 and TRBJ2-7; 12 bases are a match to TRBD2. Germline lookup yields CDR1 SGHKS and CDR2 YYEKEE (reference sequence). J gave up 9 bases and V 4 bases, and 5 bases lay outside the gene matches. The CDR3 is 13 residues long. CDR3 sequence: CASSRLAGGLQYF. The CDR3 DNA reads TGTGCCAGCAGCCGCCTAGCGGGAGGGCTGCAGTACTTC.

This clone was found a few times. The chain has TRBV5-1 and TRBJ2-1, with 11 bases aligning to TRBD2. V lost 4 bases, J lost 10 bases, and 7 bases stayed unmatched. CDR3 length: 14 amino acids. The germline gives CDR1 SGHRS, CDR2 YFSETQ. DNA of the CDR3: TGCGCCAGCAGCCAAGGGACTAGCGGAGGGGAGCAGTTCTTC. It codes for CASSQGTSGGEQFF.

Remarks on this clone: Possible read error: a much larger clone is one base away. V usage is TRBV7-6 and J usage is TRBJ1-1; 7 nucleotides line up with TRBD1. The germline CDR1 and CDR2 sequences are SGHVS and FNYEAQ. Trimming cost V 5 bases and J 1 base; bases outside gene matches: 1. The CDR3 runs to 13 residues. CDR3 nucleotides: TGTGCCAGCAGCCGGGACAGGAACACTGAAGCTTTCTTT. It translates to CASSRDRNTEAFF.

The chain carries TRBV27 and TRBJ2-7, with D possibly TRBD2 on 5 matching bases. Germline V lookup: CDR1 MNHEY, CDR2 SMNVEV (reference sequence). The CDR3 runs to 14 residues. The ends were cut back, 8 bases at V and 5 bases at J, with 19 bases in the middle. In DNA, the CDR3 is TGTGCCAGCTATGGGTTGTGGTACGGGGACGAGCAGTACTTC. It translates to CASYGLWYGDEQYF.